One and the same sample provided the 10 T cell receptor beta chains below, sequenced in a study of blood T cell repertoires in COVID-19. Profiled with immunoSEQ multiplex PCR; TCRdb holds only in-frame clones, not every one. The sample contains about 180,000 clones, about nine tenths of which appear only once. The specimen was peripheral blood. The origin of the receptors is a man between 18 and 35 years old who had recovered from COVID-19.

The chain employs TRBV29-1 and TRBJ2-1; TRBD1 aligns across 9 bases. This CDR3 contains 12 residues. J was trimmed by 4 bases and V by 6 bases; bases with no gene match: 1. The germline V gene encodes CDR1 SQVTM and CDR2 ANQGSEA. The CDR3 sequence is CSVGQGYNEQFF. CDR3 sequence (DNA): TGCAGCGTGGGACAGGGATACAATGAGCAGTTCTTC.

The J gene is TRBJ2-7, the V gene TRBV27; 8 bases line up with TRBD1. The V gene end was trimmed by 6 bases and the J gene end by 5 bases; junction bases not matched to a gene: 15. Germline assignment: CDR1 MNHEY and CDR2 SMNVEV (reference sequence). CDR3 length: 16 residues. CDR3 in DNA: TGTGCCAGCAGACCGTATGGAGGGCAGGGGGCAGACGAGCAGTACTTC. It is translated as CASRPYGGQGADEQYF.

J is TRBJ2-2 and V is TRBV28; possibly TRBD1 for D (7 bases). With 2 bases removed from V and 6 bases from J, the gap between germline ends came to 13 bases. CDR1 MDHEN and CDR2 SYDVKM come from the germline V gene. The CDR3 has 15 residues. CDR3 region: CASSLVDREAGELFF. The CDR3 DNA sequence: TGTGCCAGCAGTTTAGTTGACAGGGAGGCCGGGGAGCTGTTTTTT. Full variable domain (outside the CDR3, taken from reference TRBV28 and TRBJ2-2): DVKVTQSSRYLVKRTGEKVFLECVQDMDHENMFWYRQDPGLGLRLIYFSYDVKMKEKGDIPEGYSVSREKKERFSLILESASTNQTSMYLCASSLVDREAGELFFGEGSRLTVL.

This chain joins TRBV6-5 and TRBJ1-5; no firm D call. V lost 0 bases and J 9 bases, leaving 12 bases between the germline ends. This CDR3 is 14 amino acids long. CDR1 is MNHEY and CDR2 is SVGAGI in the germline V gene. The CDR3 spells CASSYSGGRGPQHF. CDR3 bases: TGTGCCAGCAGTTACTCAGGTGGACGGGGGCCCCAGCATTTT.

The CDR3 is CASSQDQQGVNQPQHF. In DNA, the CDR3 is TGCGCCAGCAGCCAAGATCAGCAGGGTGTAAATCAGCCCCAGCATTTT. The J gene is TRBJ1-5, the V gene TRBV4-1; possibly TRBD1 for D (5 bases). V gave up 0 bases and J gave up 4 bases, with 13 bases separating them. This CDR3 has 16 amino acids. Germline assignment: CDR1 MGHRA and CDR2 YSYEKL.

The chain employs TRBV2 and TRBJ2-3, with 8 bases aligning to TRBD1. Germline values: CDR1 SNHLY, CDR2 FYNNEI. The J segment lost 4 bases and the V segment lost 5 bases, leaving 8 bases of the junction unmatched. The CDR3 extends over 15 amino acids. CDR3 amino acids: CASSPGTGPADTQYF. In DNA form, the CDR3 reads TGTGCCAGCAGTCCCGGGACAGGCCCTGCAGATACGCAGTATTTT.

The DNA of the CDR3 is TGCGCCAGCAGCATCGGACAGGGCGGCACCGGGGAGCTGTTTTTT. Protein: CASSIGQGGTGELFF. The rearrangement uses TRBV5-1 and TRBJ2-2; 8 nucleotides line up with TRBD1. V gave up 4 bases and J gave up 4 bases; unmatched junction bases: 6. Germline-derived CDR1 and CDR2 are SGHRS and YFSETQ. This CDR3 is built from 15 residues.

This clone was observed a few times. This chain uses TRBV5-1 with TRBJ2-1; 8 bases are shared with TRBD2. Unmatched junction bases numbered 10, after V lost 9 bases and J lost 5 bases. CDR3 size: 14 residues. Germline CDR1 and CDR2: SGHRS and YFSETQ. CDR3 region: CATRAGGAHNEQFF. The CDR3 region has the DNA TGCGCCACCCGGGCGGGAGGAGCCCACAATGAGCAGTTCTTC.

The V gene is TRBV28, the J gene TRBJ1-3; TRBD1 is a possible D gene (6 bases). The CDR3 consists of 16 residues. Germline lookup yields CDR1 MDHEN and CDR2 SYDVKM. V was shortened by 8 bases and J by 0 bases, with 17 bases between the two germline ends. The CDR3 bases are TGTGCCAGCTACCCCACAGGGACAAGCTCTGGAAACACCATATATTTT. Amino acids: CASYPTGTSSGNTIYF.

The chain uses TRBV7-2 and TRBJ2-6; D perhaps matches TRBD1 (6 bases). Trimming took 11 bases from V and 0 from J, leaving 20 bases between them. The CDR3 runs to 17 residues. Germline CDR1 and CDR2: SGHTA and FQGNSA. This CDR3 is CAAPVYRATSGANVLTF. The CDR3 nucleotides read TGTGCCGCCCCGGTGTACAGGGCGACCTCTGGGGCCAACGTCCTGACTTTC.